The entry that follows covers one T cell receptor beta chain sequence. The antigen it binds to is not known. Base qualities are not provided; no much larger clone lies one nucleotide away. Per the publication, the treatment or condition label means: in vitro stimulation with specific CMV peptide epitopes to enrich CMV-specific T cells. The entry originates in a study of T cell repertoires in cytomegalovirus infection (dated by TCRdb to between 2018 and 2021). As for the study more broadly: Alongside well-studied HLA-B-restricted epitopes, the peptide stimulations were aimed at recently identified HLA-C-restricted CMV epitopes, whose presentation resists viral immunomodulation. Because public TCR beta signatures pointed to carriage of CMV infection together with the matching HLA type, the HLA type of each donor mattered for the analysis. What the work shows at the level of the full study, not this receptor alone: Cumulative frequency of public TCR beta family members discriminated carriers of CMV infection plus the relevant HLA type in this cohort and an independent approximately 400-donor cohort. The ex vivo response was dominated by HLA-C-restricted CMV-specific TCR beta clonotypes, which also provided the single most frequent clonotype in two of eight donors.

Sequencing was carried out with an Illumina HiSeq 1500. TCRdb reprocessing: public reads trimmed at Q25 with fastp, clones called with MiXCR, in-frame beta chains kept. Records with the same CDR3 protein are collapsed into one entry carrying the most frequent genes and DNA. Present in this sample are 350,000 to 400,000 distinct CDR3 sequences, about 35% of which were seen just once. Jointly, the top ten make up approximately 13% of the sample. The CDR3 has 13 amino acids, counting the end cysteine and phenylalanine. Just CDR3 DNA is preserved here, 39 bases in frame from base 1. The germline V gene gives CDR1 as MDHEN and CDR2 as SYDVKM. V loses 6 bases, J loses 4 bases, and the germline ends lie 12 bases apart.

This material consisted of cultured PBMCs, taken from culture after CMV antigen stimulation. The sequence came from a human donor in good health (CMV status not recorded). Some clones in this sample may be carry-over from other donors' samples. The V gene is TRBV28 and the J gene is TRBJ2-5; the D gene assignment is ambiguous. The DNA reads as follows: TGTGCCAGCAGCAGCATCCGTCCAGAGACCCAGTACTTC. It translates as CASSSIRPETQYF. Reference TRBV28 and TRBJ2-5 genes cover what lies past the CDR3, so the full variable domain is DVKVTQSSRYLVKRTGEKVFLECVQDMDHENMFWYRQDPGLGLRLIYFSYDVKMKEKGDIPEGYSVSREKKERFSLILESASTNQTSMYLCASSSIRPETQYFGPGTRLLVL.